Shown below are 18 T cell receptor beta chains from a single sample sequenced in a study of neurological immune-mediated disorders. TCRdb processed the 5' RACE reads anew with MiXCR; each CDR3 protein has one entry. The sample yields 60,000 to 85,000 distinct CDR3 sequences, around 4.6% seen once. Sequencing was carried out using PBMCs. Every receptor here comes from a woman aged 25 to 39 with multiple sclerosis.

This clonotype showed up many times. The rearrangement uses TRBV15 and TRBJ2-3; TRBD1 agrees at 8 bases. After removal of 3 bases from V and 1 base from J, the junction contained 0 bases not matched to a gene. Germline CDR1 is LNHNV and CDR2 is YYDKDF (reference sequence). This CDR3 region has 14 residues. CDR3 nucleotides: TGTGCCACCAGCAGGACAGGGGGCACAGATACGCAGTATTTT. It encodes CATSRTGGTDTQYF.

The sample holds many counts of this clonotype. This sequence joins TRBV7-2 and TRBJ2-6; TRBD2 is a possible D gene (6 bases). The germline V gene has CDR1 SGHTA and CDR2 FQGNSA. V lost 5 bases and J lost 3, with 26 bases in between. The CDR3 totals 20 residues. The CDR3 here is CASSRREIETVLLGANVLTF. The DNA for the CDR3 is TGTGCCAGCAGCCGACGGGAGATCGAGACAGTCTTACTTGGGGCCAACGTCCTGACTTTC.

This clonotype occurred a few times. The rearrangement links TRBV30 to TRBJ2-1, with D maybe TRBD1 (5 bases). The CDR3 runs to 12 residues. CDR1 and CDR2 from the germline V gene are GTSNPN and SVGIG (reference sequence). Trimming left V 3 bases short and J 6 bases short, with 9 bases between. The CDR3 is CAWSRTLNEQFF. The CDR3 DNA reads as TGTGCCTGGAGCCGGACACTCAATGAGCAGTTCTTC.

This clonotype was recorded at least ten times. The V call is TRBV5-6, the J call TRBJ2-1; TRBD2 aligns across 7 bases. The CDR3 loop spans 17 amino acids. Germline V lookup: CDR1 SGHDT, CDR2 YYEEEE. V lost 6 bases and J lost 0; bases outside the gene matches: 12. This CDR3 reads CASMGGSRLSSYNEQFF. CDR3 in DNA: TGTGCCAGCATGGGGGGGAGTCGCTTAAGCTCCTACAATGAGCAGTTCTTC.

This clonotype has a count of ten or more. The chain couples TRBV15 to TRBJ1-1; D is possibly TRBD1 (5 bases). This CDR3 is built from 13 residues. Per germline, CDR1 LNHNV and CDR2 YYDKDF (reference sequence). Trimming removed 5 bases from V and 1 base from J, with 8 bases in between. Here the CDR3 reads CATSLTGNTEAFF. The CDR3 DNA reads TGTGCCACCAGCCTTACAGGGAACACTGAAGCTTTCTTT.

This clonotype has ten or more counts. The chain couples TRBV10-3 to TRBJ1-2, with 9 bases matching TRBD1. Germline trimming cut 2 bases from V and 7 bases from J; bases unmatched to any gene: 8. The CDR3 is made up of 15 amino acids. Germline loops: CDR1 ENHRY, CDR2 SYGVKD. The CDR3 spells CAISEVDRGSGGYTF. In nucleotides, the CDR3 is TGTGCCATCAGTGAGGTGGACAGGGGCTCGGGTGGCTACACCTTC.

This clonotype was counted a few times. Its ends do not fully match the called genes, so a read error is possible. The rearrangement uses TRBV6-6 and TRBJ1-5; tentatively, D is TRBD1 (6 bases). Germline V gives CDR1 MNHNY, CDR2 SVGAGI (reference sequence). The CDR3 contains 13 residues. CDR3 sequence reads: CASSPEGDKTQNF. The CDR3 DNA reads TGTGCCAGCAGCCCCGAGGGGGATAAGACCCAGAATTTT.

This clonotype showed up many times. This chain connects TRBV27 to TRBJ2-1, with D tentatively TRBD1 or TRBD2 (5 bases each). The V and J ends lost 5 bases and 0 bases respectively, with 5 bases between them. The germline V gene has CDR1 MNHEY and CDR2 SMNVEV (reference sequence). This CDR3 is 13 amino acids long. The chain's CDR3 is CASSGTSYNEQFF. As DNA, the CDR3 is TGTGCCAGCAGTGGGACCTCCTACAATGAGCAGTTCTTC.

This clonotype appeared many times. V is TRBV29-1 and J is TRBJ2-5; 13 nucleotides match TRBD2. Trimming cost V 5 bases and J 6 bases; bases outside gene matches: 12. Germline V gene data show CDR1 as SQVTM and CDR2 as ANQGSEA. The CDR3 spans 16 residues. The CDR3 coding sequence is TGCAGCGTTAAAGGAACCGGGACTAGCGGGGTTAAGACCCAGTACTTC. It specifies CSVKGTGTSGVKTQYF.

Ten or more counts support this clonotype. V usage is TRBV2 and J usage is TRBJ2-2; D gene ambiguous. V lost 7 bases, J lost 0 bases, and 9 bases lay in between. The CDR3 has 14 residues. Germline V gives CDR1 SNHLY, CDR2 FYNNEI. CDR3 nucleotides: TGTGCCAGCATACTGATCGCGAACACCGGGGAGCTGTTTTTT. It is translated as CASILIANTGELFF.

The genes are TRBV5-1 and TRBJ1-1; 11 bases align to TRBD1. Trimming took 3 bases from V and 4 from J; bases not matched to a gene: 5. There are 15 residues in the CDR3. The V gene's germline CDR1 is SGHRS and CDR2 YFSETQ. The CDR3 region is CASSWGQGVFTEAFF. The CDR3 DNA reads TGCGCCAGCAGCTGGGGACAGGGGGTTTTCACTGAAGCTTTCTTT.

This clonotype occurred many times. This chain uses TRBV7-9 with TRBJ2-3, with TRBD2 matching 8 bases. CDR3 length: 17 residues. CDR1 SEHNR and CDR2 FQNEAQ come from the germline V gene (reference sequence). Trimming took 3 bases from V and 0 from J; bases not matched to a gene: 8. The CDR3 DNA reads TGTGCCAGCAGCTTTCAGTCAGCGGGAGTGAGCACAGATACGCAGTATTTT. This translates into CASSFQSAGVSTDTQYF.

Only a few counts were recorded for this clonotype. The V gene is TRBV5-1, the J gene TRBJ1-1, with D tentatively TRBD1 (6 bases). This CDR3 comprises 15 residues. V was pared by 5 bases and J by 1 base, with 15 bases between. Germline-derived CDR1 and CDR2 are SGHRS and YFSETQ. CDR3 protein: CASSPPGQPNTEAFF. The CDR3 DNA follows: TGCGCCAGCAGTCCTCCAGGACAGCCGAACACTGAAGCTTTCTTT.

This clonotype has at least ten counts. The chain uses TRBV28 and TRBJ1-2, with D possibly TRBD1 on 6 matching bases. Trimming removed 7 bases at V and 6 bases at J, with 18 bases between. The length of the CDR3 is 14 residues. Germline V gene lookup returns CDR1 MDHEN and CDR2 SYDVKM. CDR3 protein: CASIQWTAEHGYTF. CDR3 in DNA: TGTGCCAGCATCCAATGGACAGCTGAGCATGGCTACACCTTC.

This clonotype was detected ten times or more. V gene TRBV5-1 combines with J gene TRBJ2-6, with D perhaps matching TRBD1 (6 bases). Trimming cost V 4 bases and J 0 bases, with 20 bases left between them. The CDR3 contains 19 residues. Per the germline V gene, CDR1 is SGHRS and CDR2 is YFSETQ. The CDR3 coding sequence is TGCGCCAGCAGCGAACCCCGCAGGGGCGAAAGCTCTGGGGCCAACGTCCTGACTTTC. It yields the protein CASSEPRRGESSGANVLTF.

The chain joins TRBV2 to TRBJ2-1; unclear D gene. V was shortened by 3 bases and J by 4 bases, with 1 base between the two germline ends. CDR3 length: 11 residues. CDR1 is SNHLY and CDR2 is FYNNEI in the germline V gene. The DNA of the CDR3 is TGTGCCAGCAGTGATTACAATGAGCAGTTCTTC. Encoded protein: CASSDYNEQFF.

The table lists this clonotype with many counts. The chain combines TRBV20-1 with TRBJ2-3, with 9 bases identical to TRBD2. Germline V gene data show CDR1 as DFQATT and CDR2 as SNEGSKA (reference sequence). The CDR3 has 16 amino acids. V trimming: 0 bases; J trimming: 1 base; junction bases outside the gene matches: 5. CDR3 sequence reads: CSARDGASGGTDTQYF. CDR3 DNA sequence: TGCAGTGCTAGAGATGGGGCTAGCGGGGGCACAGATACGCAGTATTTT.

CDR3: CASSSEGGQGYYGYTF. The CDR3 coding sequence is TGCGCCAGCAGCTCCGAAGGAGGGCAGGGATACTATGGCTACACCTTC. The rearrangement links TRBV5-1 to TRBJ1-2; D is perhaps TRBD1 (5 bases). V was pared by 3 bases and J by 3 bases, with 18 bases between. From germline, CDR1 is SGHRS and CDR2 YFSETQ. This CDR3 is built from 16 residues.